What follows are 13 T cell receptor beta chains derived from one specimen sequenced in a study of T cell repertoires in cytomegalovirus infection. TCRdb reprocessed the reads with MiXCR, giving one entry per CDR3 protein. The table records around 710,000 distinct CDR3 sequences, 25% to 30% of them present only once. Which antigens these TCRs recognize remains unknown. Sequences were derived from cultured CD8+ T cells from PBMCs, sampled from culture after CMV antigen stimulation. These receptor sequences come from a human donor in good health (CMV status not recorded). Some clones in this sample may be carry-over from other donors' samples.

The chain is built from TRBV6-5 and TRBJ2-1, with 8 positions matching TRBD2. The junction had 7 bases not matched to a gene; V was cut back by 5 bases and J by 13 bases. The CDR3 runs to 12 residues. Germline lookup yields CDR1 MNHEY and CDR2 SVGAGI. In DNA, the CDR3 is TGTGCCAGCAGTACCGGGGGGGGCGACCAGTTCTTC. Translating gives CASSTGGGDQFF.

This clonotype was seen only a few times. The gene calls are TRBV7-9 and TRBJ2-1; TRBD2 is a possible D gene (6 bases). CDR3 length: 12 amino acids. V lost 1 base and J lost 15, with 13 bases in between. CDR1 SEHNR and CDR2 FQNEAQ come from the germline V gene (reference sequence). The CDR3 sequence: CASSLEGTPRFF. In nucleotides, the CDR3 is TGTGCCAGCAGCTTAGAGGGGACTCCCCGGTTCTTC.

The table lists this clonotype with many counts. V is TRBV7-2 and J is TRBJ2-3; 7 positions match TRBD1. Losses at the gene ends were 1 base for V and 4 bases for J; bases not matched to a gene: 5. CDR3 length equals 15 residues. The V gene's germline CDR1 is SGHTA and CDR2 FQGNSA. The CDR3 nucleotides read TGTGCCAGCAGCTTAGAGGGACAGCATCCAGATACGCAGTATTTT. Amino acid sequence: CASSLEGQHPDTQYF.

The rearrangement links TRBV10-3 to TRBJ2-5; D may match TRBD1 or TRBD2 (5 bases each). The CDR3 length is 14 residues. The germline gives CDR1 ENHRY, CDR2 SYGVKD. The V gene lost 10 bases and the J gene lost 5 bases, with 20 bases spanning the gap. CDR3 in amino acids: CATKTPGTRETQYF. The CDR3 nucleotides read TGTGCCACCAAGACCCCGGGGACCCGCGAGACCCAGTACTTC.

The V and J genes are TRBV4-3 and TRBJ2-4, with 9 bases aligning to TRBD1. The CDR3 runs to 14 residues. CDR1 and CDR2 (germline): LGHNA, YSLEER. The V and J ends lost 6 bases and 7 bases, in that order; junction bases with no gene match: 7. The DNA of the CDR3 is TGCGCCAGCAGTCCCGGGACAGGGTGGAACATTCAGTACTTC. Its protein product is CASSPGTGWNIQYF.

The rearrangement joins TRBV20-1 to TRBJ2-1; no definite D call. V dropped 5 bases and J dropped 2 bases, with 13 bases sitting between them. Germline-derived CDR1 and CDR2 are DFQATT and SNEGSKA (reference sequence). This CDR3 has 14 amino acids. In DNA, the CDR3 is TGCAGTGCTGACCGGACGAGGACCTACAATGAGCAGTTCTTC. Encoded protein: CSADRTRTYNEQFF.

This clonotype appeared a few times. The gene calls are TRBV15 and TRBJ1-2; no firm D call. CDR1 and CDR2 from the germline V gene are LNHNV and YYDKDF (reference sequence). The V and J ends lost 8 bases and 5 bases respectively, with 9 bases between them. The CDR3 runs to 11 residues. The CDR3 DNA follows: TGTGCCACCTCCCCCGGTTATGGCTACACCTTC. Translation: CATSPGYGYTF.

The chain carries TRBV2 and TRBJ2-5, with D tentatively TRBD2 (5 bases). The CDR3 spans 15 residues. Per germline, CDR1 SNHLY and CDR2 FYNNEI. V was trimmed by 3 bases and J by 2 bases, leaving 13 bases between them. CDR3 residues: CASSEGLALQETQYF. In nucleotides, the CDR3 is TGTGCCAGCAGTGAGGGCCTAGCCCTTCAAGAGACCCAGTACTTC.

The rearrangement uses TRBV12-5 and TRBJ2-5; TRBD1 is a possible D gene (6 bases). Germline V lookup: CDR1 LGHNT, CDR2 FRNRAP. The V end lost 1 base, the J end lost 2 bases, and 11 bases lay between the germline ends. CDR3 length: 15 residues. In nucleotides, the CDR3 is TGTGCTAGTGGTTTGGGGGACACACTTCAAGAGACCCAGTACTTC. This encodes CASGLGDTLQETQYF. Drawing the rest from reference TRBV12-5 and TRBJ2-5, the complete variable domain is DARVTQTPRHKVTEMGQEVTMRCQPILGHNTVFWYRQTMMQGLELLAYFRNRAPLDDSGMPKDRFSAEMPDATLATLKIQPSEPRDSAVYFCASGLGDTLQETQYFGPGTRLLVL.

This clonotype was detected only a few times. The chain joins TRBV7-6 to TRBJ2-2; no clear D gene. This CDR3 has 17 residues. From germline, CDR1 is SGHVS and CDR2 FNYEAQ. V lost 4 bases to trimming and J lost 5 bases, with 20 bases between them. CDR3 amino acids: CASSSYPTDPRTGELFF. The DNA for the CDR3 is TGTGCCAGCAGCTCCTACCCCACGGACCCGAGAACCGGGGAGCTGTTTTTT.

This clonotype has at least ten counts. The chain combines TRBV5-5 with TRBJ1-2; D unclear. CDR1 and CDR2 (germline): SGHKS, YYEKEE (reference sequence). V lost 0 bases to trimming and J lost 8 bases, with 8 bases between them. This CDR3 contains 12 residues. CDR3 in amino acids: CASSLVDKGYTF. CDR3 bases: TGTGCCAGCAGCTTGGTAGATAAAGGCTACACCTTC.

This chain connects TRBV4-1 to TRBJ1-1; D is undetermined. The V and J ends lost 1 base and 0 bases respectively, with 12 bases between them. Germline assignment: CDR1 MGHRA and CDR2 YSYEKL. The CDR3 length is 16 residues. The CDR3 nucleotides are TGCGCCAGCAGCCAAGGACGTTCTCTTCTGAACACTGAAGCTTTCTTT. Translated, it gives CASSQGRSLLNTEAFF.

This clonotype was picked up many times. The gene calls are TRBV6-6 and TRBJ2-7; 10 positions agree with TRBD1. The germline V gene encodes CDR1 MNHNY and CDR2 SVGAGI (reference sequence). Trimming cost V 4 bases and J 5 bases; bases outside gene matches: 8. This CDR3 comprises 15 residues. CDR3 amino acids: CASSSGQGSPNEQYV. CDR3 in DNA: TGTGCCAGCAGTTCGGGACAGGGGAGCCCAAACGAGCAGTACGTC.